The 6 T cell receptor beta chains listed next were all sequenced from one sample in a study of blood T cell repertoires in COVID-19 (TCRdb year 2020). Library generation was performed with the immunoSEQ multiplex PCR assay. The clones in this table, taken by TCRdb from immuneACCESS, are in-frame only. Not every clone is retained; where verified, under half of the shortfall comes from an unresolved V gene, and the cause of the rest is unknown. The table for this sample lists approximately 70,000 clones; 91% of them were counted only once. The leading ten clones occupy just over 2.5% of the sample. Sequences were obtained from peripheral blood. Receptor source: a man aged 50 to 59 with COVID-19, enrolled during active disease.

The CDR3 sequence: CASSFGLAGVGETQYF. In nucleotides, the CDR3 is TGTGCCAGCAGCTTTGGACTAGCGGGAGTAGGGGAGACCCAGTACTTC. The chain has TRBV5-5 and TRBJ2-5; 13 bases are shared with TRBD2. Germline V gene lookup returns CDR1 SGHKS and CDR2 YYEKEE (reference sequence). There are 16 residues in the CDR3. With 2 bases clipped from V and 5 bases from J, the junction kept 6 bases outside the gene matches.

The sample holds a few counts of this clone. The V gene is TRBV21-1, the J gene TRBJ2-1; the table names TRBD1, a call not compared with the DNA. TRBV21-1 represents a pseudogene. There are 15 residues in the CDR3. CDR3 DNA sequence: TGTGCCAGCAGAACAGACGGGACACCCTACAATGAGCAGTTCTTC. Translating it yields CASRTDGTPYNEQFF.

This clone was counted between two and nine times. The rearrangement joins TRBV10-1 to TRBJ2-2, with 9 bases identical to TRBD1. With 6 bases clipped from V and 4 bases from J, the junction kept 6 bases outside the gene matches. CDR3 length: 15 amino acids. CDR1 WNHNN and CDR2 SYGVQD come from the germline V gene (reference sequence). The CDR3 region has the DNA TGCGCCAGCAGCCCCGGGACAGGGCCCACCGGGGAGCTGTTTTTT. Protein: CASSPGTGPTGELFF.

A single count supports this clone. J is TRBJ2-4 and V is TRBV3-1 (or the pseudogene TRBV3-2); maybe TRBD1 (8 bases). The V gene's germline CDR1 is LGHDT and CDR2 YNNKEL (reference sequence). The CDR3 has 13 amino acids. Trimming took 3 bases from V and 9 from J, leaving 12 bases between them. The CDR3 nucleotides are TGTGCCAGCAGCCAGGACAGGGAGGGCATTCAGTACTTC. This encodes CASSQDREGIQYF.

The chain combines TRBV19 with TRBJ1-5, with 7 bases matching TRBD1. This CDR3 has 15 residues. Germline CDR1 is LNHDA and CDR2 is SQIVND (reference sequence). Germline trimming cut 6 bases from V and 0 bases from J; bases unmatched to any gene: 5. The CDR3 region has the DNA TGTGCCAGTAGCCGGGACAGATATAGCAATCAGCCCCAGCATTTT. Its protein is CASSRDRYSNQPQHF.

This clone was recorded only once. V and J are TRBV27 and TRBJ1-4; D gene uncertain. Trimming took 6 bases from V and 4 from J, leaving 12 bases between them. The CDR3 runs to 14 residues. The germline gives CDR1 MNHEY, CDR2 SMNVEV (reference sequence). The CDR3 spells CASSPRVHNEKLFF. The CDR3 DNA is TGTGCCAGCAGCCCGAGGGTCCATAATGAAAAACTGTTTTTT. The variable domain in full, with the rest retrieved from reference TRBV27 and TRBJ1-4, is EAQVTQNPRYLITVTGKKLTVTCSQNMNHEYMSWYRQDPGLGLRQIYYSMNVEVTDKGDVPEGYKVSRKEKRNFPLILESPSPNQTSLYFCASSPRVHNEKLFFGSGTQLSVL.